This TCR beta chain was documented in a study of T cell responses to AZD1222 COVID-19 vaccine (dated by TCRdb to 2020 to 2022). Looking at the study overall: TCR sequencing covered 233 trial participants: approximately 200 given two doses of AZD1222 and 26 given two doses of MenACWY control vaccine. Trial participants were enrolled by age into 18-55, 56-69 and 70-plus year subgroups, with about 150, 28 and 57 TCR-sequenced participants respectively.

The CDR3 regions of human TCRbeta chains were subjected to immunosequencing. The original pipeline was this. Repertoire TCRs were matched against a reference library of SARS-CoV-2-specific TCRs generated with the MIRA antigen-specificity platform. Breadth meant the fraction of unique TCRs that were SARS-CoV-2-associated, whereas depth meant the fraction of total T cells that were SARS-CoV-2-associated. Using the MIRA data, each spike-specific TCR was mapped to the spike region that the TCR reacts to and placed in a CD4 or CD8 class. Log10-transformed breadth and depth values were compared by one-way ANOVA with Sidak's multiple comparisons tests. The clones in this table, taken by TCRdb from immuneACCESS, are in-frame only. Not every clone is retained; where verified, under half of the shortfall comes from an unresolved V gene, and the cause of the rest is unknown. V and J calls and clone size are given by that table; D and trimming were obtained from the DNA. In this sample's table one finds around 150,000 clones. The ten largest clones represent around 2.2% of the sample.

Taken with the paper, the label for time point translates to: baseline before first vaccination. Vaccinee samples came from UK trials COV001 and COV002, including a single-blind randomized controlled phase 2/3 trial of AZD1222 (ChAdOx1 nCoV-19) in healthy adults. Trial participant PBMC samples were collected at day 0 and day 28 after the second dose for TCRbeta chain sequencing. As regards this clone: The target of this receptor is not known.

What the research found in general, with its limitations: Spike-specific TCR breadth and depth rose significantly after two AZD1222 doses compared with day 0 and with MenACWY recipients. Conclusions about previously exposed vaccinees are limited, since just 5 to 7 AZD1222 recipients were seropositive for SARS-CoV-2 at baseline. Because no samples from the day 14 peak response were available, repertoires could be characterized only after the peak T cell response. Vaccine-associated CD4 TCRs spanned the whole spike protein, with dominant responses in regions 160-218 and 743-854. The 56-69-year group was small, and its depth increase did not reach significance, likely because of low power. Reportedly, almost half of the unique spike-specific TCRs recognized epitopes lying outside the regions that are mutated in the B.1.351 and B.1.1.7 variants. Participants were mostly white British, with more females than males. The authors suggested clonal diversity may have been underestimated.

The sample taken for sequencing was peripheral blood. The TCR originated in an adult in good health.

The bases are TGTGCCAGCAGTCGGGTCCGCGATACTGAAGCTTTCTTT. This yields the protein CASSRVRDTEAFF. The sequence links TRBV6-6 to TRBJ1-1; the D gene remains uncertain. From cysteine to phenylalanine, the CDR3 is 13 amino acids long. Just CDR3 DNA is preserved here, 39 bases in frame from base 1. The junction carries 12 bases between V and J, which are trimmed by 5 bases and 5 bases respectively. Sequences MNHNY (CDR1) and SVGAGI (CDR2) are obtained from the germline V gene (reference sequence).